This T cell receptor (beta chain) came from a study of cytomegalovirus exposure and HLA in healthy donors. Points from the study as a whole: Most CMV-associated TCR beta chains appeared HLA-restricted in a later analysis. Rare TCR sequences dominated, though some public TCRs recurred in many donors.

V lost 6 bases and J lost 4; bases outside the gene matches: 6. Per the germline V gene, CDR1 is LNHDA and CDR2 is SQIVND (reference sequence). This CDR3 comprises 14 residues. Of note for this clone: Its antigen is unidentified.

Researchers ran the PCR with 60 Vbeta and 13 Jbeta primers. Repertoires were generated with immunoSEQ multiplex PCR, while TCRdb's copy carries only in-frame clones and drops some. In the table there are 80,000 to 100,000 clones, roughly 78% of which are singletons. This chain joins TRBV19 and TRBJ2-7; TRBD1 matches 10 bases. The TCR was taken from a young man in good health and CMV-seronegative. What was sequenced was PBMCs. The CDR3 nucleotides read TGTGCCAGTAGAAAGACAGGGGGCAGTTACGAGCAGTACTTC. It yields the protein CASRKTGGSYEQYF.